This T cell receptor (beta chain) was recorded in a study of PD-L1 blockade in urothelial cancer. Time point denoted: pretreatment peripheral blood. Trimming shortened V by 1 base and J by 2 bases, and 8 bases separated the two germline ends. Germline CDR1 reads MNHNS; CDR2 reads SASEGT. The CDR3 runs 14 residues. The investigators introduced synthetic TCR analog templates into each PCR as spikes. Measured with immunoSEQ multiplex PCR; TCRdb has only the in-frame clones, and not every one. The sample shows tens of thousands of clones, about 88% of them seen only once. The sequence was collected from a donor at least 40 years old with urothelial cancer. The chain recombines TRBV6-1 with TRBJ1-2; D uncertain. Sequenced here: PBMCs, sampled around atezolizumab (anti-PD-L1) treatment. In DNA, the CDR3 is TGTGCCAGCAGTGAAGGGCACGGGAACTATGGCTACACCTTC. Translation gives CASSEGHGNYGYTF.